The T cell receptor beta chain under discussion was sequenced for a study of T cells in Graves' hyperthyroidism and ophthalmopathy. Turning to the study itself: Peripheral blood was acquired at first diagnosis, ahead of any therapy whatsoever.

Amplified TCR beta CDR3 regions came from RNA transcripts. Initially, a first-round RT-PCR of the TCR CDR3 employed the HTBI primer set. TCRdb ran MiXCR on the multiplex PCR reads and lists one entry per CDR3 protein. The sample includes a few hundred thousand distinct CDR3 sequences, around a sixth of them seen just once. Germline CDR1 and CDR2: KGHSH and LQKENI. The length of the CDR3 is 17 residues. The germline V and J ends were trimmed by 2 bases and 0 bases, with 14 bases remaining between them. This clonotype was recorded many times. Duration under 3 months, a NOSPECS grade of at least 4, and a Clinical Activity Score of at least 3 characterized the ophthalmopathy patients. Patients were excluded for uncontrolled infection, other autoimmune disease, pregnancy or lactation. The authors obtained PBMCs from around 10 ml of fresh peripheral blood.

J is TRBJ1-5 and V is TRBV18; perhaps TRBD1 as D (5 bases). The TCR was taken from a middle-aged woman with Graves' ophthalmopathy. Sequences were obtained from blood. CDR3 protein: CASSPGGGADSNQPQHF. The CDR3 DNA reads as TGTGCCAGCTCACCAGGCGGAGGGGCGGATAGCAATCAGCCCCAGCATTTT.